This passage covers 31 T cell receptor beta chains from one sample sequenced in a study of blood T cell repertoires in COVID-19. Generated by immunoSEQ multiplex PCR, the TCRdb table keeps only in-frame clones and is missing some. The sample lists about 160,000 clones; about 83% were seen once. Material for sequencing was peripheral blood. The receptors stem from a woman in her 70s with COVID-19, enrolled during active disease.

V and J are TRBV10-3 and TRBJ2-1; 14 bases are shared with TRBD2. Losses at the gene ends were 10 bases for V and 0 bases for J; bases not matched to a gene: 11. The CDR3 has 18 residues. The germline gives CDR1 ENHRY, CDR2 SYGVKD. CDR3 in amino acids: CATSTRTSGGSSYNEQFF. As DNA, the CDR3 is TGTGCCACGAGCACCCGGACTAGCGGGGGGAGCTCCTACAATGAGCAGTTCTTC.

This chain links TRBV23-1 with TRBJ2-2; 8 bases are shared with TRBD1. TRBV23-1 is assigned to the ORF class and has an uncertain function. Trimming cost V 4 bases and J 6 bases; bases outside gene matches: 4. The CDR3 sequence is 14 residues long. CDR3 DNA: TGCGCCAGCAGTCGCAAGACAGGGGCCGGGGAGCTGTTTTTT. Encoded protein: CASSRKTGAGELFF.

The J gene is TRBJ1-5, the V gene TRBV14; D unclear. V lost 4 bases to trimming and J lost 0 bases, with 4 bases between them. The CDR3 length is 13 residues. The germline gives CDR1 SGHDN, CDR2 FVKESK. The CDR3 spells CASSLSSNQPQHF. The CDR3 DNA reads as TGTGCCAGCAGCCTCAGTAGCAATCAGCCCCAGCATTTT.

The rearrangement links TRBV5-1 to TRBJ2-7, with 7 bases matching TRBD1. Trimming cost V 3 bases and J 2 bases; bases outside gene matches: 2. This CDR3 contains 13 residues. The V gene's germline CDR1 is SGHRS and CDR2 YFSETQ. The CDR3 loop reads CASSSGTAYEQYF. Written as DNA, the CDR3 is TGCGCCAGCAGCTCCGGGACAGCCTACGAGCAGTACTTC.

The chain combines TRBV6-5 with TRBJ1-1; D might be TRBD1 (6 bases). V was pared by 6 bases and J by 3 bases, with 8 bases between. CDR3 length equals 12 residues. Germline CDR1 is MNHEY and CDR2 is SVGAGI. CDR3 protein: CASRNRDTEAFF. The CDR3 DNA follows: TGTGCCAGCAGGAACAGGGACACTGAAGCTTTCTTT.

The table lists this clone with a count of one. The chain uses TRBV6-6 and TRBJ1-4, with a possible D match to TRBD1 (6 bases). V was shortened by 3 bases and J by 8 bases, with 16 bases between the two germline ends. The CDR3 loop spans 15 amino acids. The V gene's germline CDR1 is MNHNY and CDR2 SVGAGI (reference sequence). The CDR3 coding sequence is TGTGCCAGCAGTTATCGGGACAAGGGGTGGGAAAAACTGTTTTTT. Protein: CASSYRDKGWEKLFF.

This chain connects TRBV5-8 to TRBJ1-1; 7 nucleotides agree with TRBD1. The V gene end was trimmed by 1 base and the J gene end by 3 bases; junction bases not matched to a gene: 6. There are 15 residues in the CDR3. Germline-derived CDR1 and CDR2 are SGHTS and YDEGEE. In DNA form, the CDR3 reads TGTGCCAGCAGCTTGCGCGACAGGGCGGACACTGAAGCTTTCTTT. This gives the protein CASSLRDRADTEAFF. The full variable domain, with the rest looked up from reference TRBV5-8 and TRBJ1-1, is EAGVTQSPTHLIKTRGQQATLRCSPISGHTSVYWYQQALGLGLQFLLWYDEGEERNRGNFPPRFSGRQFPNYSSELNVNALELEDSALYLCASSLRDRADTEAFFGQGTRLTVV.

The chain couples TRBV5-1 to TRBJ1-6; 9 nucleotides match TRBD1. CDR3 length: 16 amino acids. V lost 0 bases, J lost 3 bases, and 1 base stayed unmatched. Germline V gives CDR1 SGHRS, CDR2 YFSETQ. Here the CDR3 reads CASSLAGQGYNSPLHF. The CDR3 nucleotides are TGCGCCAGCAGCTTGGCGGGACAGGGCTATAATTCACCCCTCCACTTT. The full variable domain, with the rest looked up from reference TRBV5-1 and TRBJ1-6, is KAGVTQTPRYLIKTRGQQVTLSCSPISGHRSVSWYQQTPGQGLQFLFEYFSETQRNKGNFPGRFSGRQFSNSRSEMNVSTLELGDSALYLCASSLAGQGYNSPLHFGNGTRLTVT.

The chain joins TRBV2 to TRBJ1-2, with 7 bases matching TRBD1. The V gene end was trimmed by 2 bases and the J gene end by 3 bases; junction bases not matched to a gene: 6. CDR1 and CDR2 (germline): SNHLY, FYNNEI. The CDR3 is 15 amino acids. The CDR3: CASSESQTGYYGYTF. The CDR3 DNA sequence: TGTGCCAGCAGTGAATCCCAGACAGGGTACTATGGCTACACCTTC. The variable domain in full, with the rest retrieved from reference TRBV2 and TRBJ1-2, is EPEVTQTPSHQVTQMGQEVILRCVPISNHLYFYWYRQILGQKVEFLVSFYNNEISEKSEIFDDQFSVERPDGSNFTLKIRSTKLEDSAMYFCASSESQTGYYGYTFGSGTRLTVV.

This clone was counted once. The chain joins TRBV5-1 to TRBJ1-2, with D unclear. This CDR3 has 14 residues. Per germline, CDR1 SGHRS and CDR2 YFSETQ. Trimming took off 3 bases at V and 8 bases at J, with 17 bases between the two ends. The DNA for the CDR3 is TGCGCCAGCAGCTCAACGCTCGTGGCGGGAGGCTACACCTTC. Protein product: CASSSTLVAGGYTF. Combining the CDR3 with reference TRBV5-1 and TRBJ1-2 gives the whole variable domain KAGVTQTPRYLIKTRGQQVTLSCSPISGHRSVSWYQQTPGQGLQFLFEYFSETQRNKGNFPGRFSGRQFSNSRSEMNVSTLELGDSALYLCASSSTLVAGGYTFGSGTRLTVV.

In this sample, this clone turned up once. The rearrangement joins TRBV5-1 to TRBJ2-3; TRBD2 is a possible D gene (6 bases). This CDR3 has 14 amino acids. The V gene's germline CDR1 is SGHRS and CDR2 YFSETQ. V lost 0 bases, J lost 5 bases, and 10 bases lay in between. The CDR3 protein is CASSLVGGVDTQYF. Here the CDR3 DNA reads TGCGCCAGCAGCTTGGTGGGGGGTGTAGATACGCAGTATTTT. Full variable domain (rest looked up from reference TRBV5-1 and TRBJ2-3): KAGVTQTPRYLIKTRGQQVTLSCSPISGHRSVSWYQQTPGQGLQFLFEYFSETQRNKGNFPGRFSGRQFSNSRSEMNVSTLELGDSALYLCASSLVGGVDTQYFGPGTRLTVL.

This clone was observed once. The J gene is TRBJ1-6, the V gene TRBV4-2, with D perhaps matching TRBD1 (5 bases). Germline CDR1 is LGHNA and CDR2 is YNFKEQ. The CDR3 loop spans 15 amino acids. Trimming took 7 bases from V and 7 from J, leaving 17 bases between them. CDR3 region: CASTDLGEGNSPLHF. DNA of the CDR3: TGTGCCAGCACCGACCTGGGGGAGGGGAATTCACCCCTCCACTTT.

The chain links TRBV5-1 to TRBJ2-1; 12 bases are shared with TRBD2. V was clipped by 7 bases and J by 4 bases; unmatched bases: 3. From germline, CDR1 is SGHRS and CDR2 YFSETQ. This CDR3 has 14 amino acids. CDR3 nucleotides: TGCGCCAGCCAACTAGCGGGGGGTTACAATGAGCAGTTCTTC. This sequence encodes CASQLAGGYNEQFF.

The V call is TRBV5-4, the J call TRBJ1-6, with 7 bases aligning to TRBD1. Germline CDR1 reads SGHNT; CDR2 reads YYREEE (reference sequence). V lost 2 bases, J lost 13 bases, and 9 bases stayed unmatched. CDR3 length: 14 residues. In DNA, the CDR3 is TGTGCCAGCAGCTTTGAACAGGGGTTTGGGCCCCTCCACTTT. Encoded protein: CASSFEQGFGPLHF.

The chain links TRBV7-2 to TRBJ1-2; TRBD1 aligns across 7 bases. The CDR3 contains 15 residues. Germline V lookup: CDR1 SGHTA, CDR2 FQGNSA. V trimming: 6 bases; J trimming: 2 bases; junction bases outside the gene matches: 9. The CDR3 bases are TGTGCCAGCAGGTGGGCGGGACAGTCAAACTATGGCTACACCTTC. Protein product: CASRWAGQSNYGYTF.

The genes are TRBV28 and TRBJ2-7; possible D gene TRBD1, 5 bases. V was pared by 7 bases and J by 3 bases, with 7 bases between. Germline lookup yields CDR1 MDHEN and CDR2 SYDVKM. The CDR3 sequence is 11 residues long. CDR3 amino acids: CASTDSYEQYF. In nucleotides, the CDR3 is TGTGCCAGCACCGACAGCTACGAGCAGTACTTC.

This clone appeared once. The V gene is TRBV5-1, the J gene TRBJ2-1, with 11 nucleotides matching TRBD2. Germline CDR1 is SGHRS and CDR2 is YFSETQ. The CDR3 is made up of 16 amino acids. V lost 0 bases, J lost 8 bases, and 7 bases stayed unmatched. CDR3 in amino acids: CASSLARLAGRDEQFF. Written as DNA, the CDR3 is TGCGCCAGCAGCTTGGCTCGACTAGCGGGGAGGGATGAGCAGTTCTTC.

The J gene is TRBJ1-2, the V gene TRBV28; D unresolved. V was pared by 6 bases and J by 8 bases, with 13 bases between. CDR1 is MDHEN, CDR2 SYDVKM, per germline. The CDR3 spans 12 residues. The CDR3 nucleotides read TGTGCCAGCAGGCGCGAAACGCAAGGCTACACCTTC. Its protein is CASRRETQGYTF.

The CDR3 here is CASSLSSAYQETQYF. The CDR3 bases are TGTGCCAGCAGCCTGAGTAGTGCTTACCAAGAGACCCAGTACTTC. The J gene is TRBJ2-5, the V gene TRBV3-1 (or the pseudogene TRBV3-2); D ambiguous. Germline V gives CDR1 LGHDT, CDR2 YNNKEL (reference sequence). This CDR3 is built from 15 residues. Trimming took off 4 bases at V and 0 bases at J, with 12 bases between the two ends.

The rearrangement uses TRBV6-6 and TRBJ1-6, with 9 bases fitting TRBD1. CDR1 is MNHNY, CDR2 SVGAGI, per germline (reference sequence). This CDR3 comprises 14 residues. V lost 2 bases, J lost 7 bases, and 0 bases stayed unmatched. The CDR3 spells CASSYGQGNSPLHF. Here the CDR3 DNA reads TGTGCCAGCAGTTACGGACAGGGGAATTCACCCCTCCACTTT.

V and J are TRBV9 and TRBJ1-2, with TRBD1 as a possible D gene (5 bases). The CDR3 has 15 amino acids. Trimming pared 0 bases from V and 3 bases from J, leaving 12 bases between. The germline gives CDR1 SGDLS, CDR2 YYNGEE. The CDR3 sequence: CASSVATGDYYGYTF. For the CDR3, the DNA is TGTGCCAGCAGCGTAGCCACGGGGGACTACTATGGCTACACCTTC.

The V and J genes are TRBV5-6 and TRBJ1-2; TRBD1 aligns across 11 bases. Germline-derived CDR1 and CDR2 are SGHDT and YYEEEE. Unmatched junction bases numbered 11, after V lost 4 bases and J lost 6 bases. CDR3 length equals 16 residues. For the CDR3, the DNA is TGTGCCAGCAGCGTGCGCGGGACAGGGGGAGGTAATGGCTACACCTTC. Protein sequence: CASSVRGTGGGNGYTF.

The rearrangement joins TRBV3-1 (or the pseudogene TRBV3-2) to TRBJ1-1; no clear D. Looked up from germline, CDR1 is LGHDT and CDR2 is YNNKEL (reference sequence). This CDR3 region has 13 residues. Trimming cost V 0 bases and J 7 bases, with 9 bases left between them. CDR3 bases: TGTGCCAGCAGCCAAGATCTTGCCAGTGAAGCTTTCTTT. It translates to CASSQDLASEAFF.

The chain carries TRBV3-1 (or the pseudogene TRBV3-2) and TRBJ1-2; D perhaps matches TRBD1 (6 bases). The germline gives CDR1 LGHDT, CDR2 YNNKEL (reference sequence). V lost 2 bases and J lost 2, with 18 bases in between. The CDR3 is made up of 17 amino acids. DNA of the CDR3: TGTGCCAGCAGCCAACGACAAGGGAGACAGGCCAACTATGGCTACACCTTC. Translating gives CASSQRQGRQANYGYTF.

The V call is TRBV29-1, the J call TRBJ1-1, with D possibly being TRBD1 (6 bases). This CDR3 is built from 16 residues. Germline CDR1 and CDR2: SQVTM and ANQGSEA. Between the trimmed V and J ends, which lost 1 base and 0 bases, there was a span of 15 bases. CDR3 nucleotide sequence: TGCAGCGTTGAAGGGGGACCGGGACACCTGAACACTGAAGCTTTCTTT. Amino acids: CSVEGGPGHLNTEAFF.

A single count supports this clone. The chain is built from TRBV13 and TRBJ1-1; a possible D gene is TRBD1 (5 bases). The germline CDR1 and CDR2 sequences are PRHDT and FYEKMQ (reference sequence). The CDR3 extends over 17 amino acids. Trimming took off 5 bases at V and 5 bases at J, with 24 bases between the two ends. The CDR3 coding sequence is TGTGCCAGCAGCCTCACAGGTTCCGGCTTTTCTGAGACTGAAGCTTTCTTT. Protein: CASSLTGSGFSETEAFF.

This chain links TRBV9 with TRBJ1-6; TRBD1 agrees at 7 bases. Germline V lookup: CDR1 SGDLS, CDR2 YYNGEE. This CDR3 region has 15 residues. Unmatched junction bases numbered 2, after V lost 2 bases and J lost 3 bases. Here the CDR3 reads CASSVRDSYNSPLHF. CDR3 coding DNA: TGTGCCAGCAGCGTCCGGGACAGCTATAATTCACCCCTCCACTTT.

The genes are TRBV27 and TRBJ1-3; a possible D gene is TRBD1 (6 bases). The CDR3 has 15 residues. CDR1 is MNHEY and CDR2 is SMNVEV in the germline V gene (reference sequence). V shed 5 bases and J shed 2 bases, with 13 bases lying between them. The CDR3 nucleotides are TGTGCCAGCAGTCCCACCTGGACAGCTGGAAACACCATATATTTT. Translation gives CASSPTWTAGNTIYF.

The chain is built from TRBV2 and TRBJ2-1, with D possibly TRBD2 on 6 matching bases. V was shortened by 2 bases and J by 3 bases, with 11 bases between the two germline ends. Germline values: CDR1 SNHLY, CDR2 FYNNEI. The CDR3 spans 15 residues. The CDR3 region has the DNA TGTGCCAGCAGTGAAACGGGGGTCGACTACAATGAGCAGTTCTTC. Protein product: CASSETGVDYNEQFF.

The chain is built from TRBV11-2 and TRBJ2-1; unclear D gene. The CDR3 covers 14 residues. V was cut by 1 base and J by 3 bases, with 7 bases left in between. In germline, CDR1 is SGHAT, CDR2 FQNNGV. CDR3 DNA: TGTGCCAGCAGCTTAGCCACTTACTACAATGAGCAGTTCTTC. Translating gives CASSLATYYNEQFF.

The CDR3, as DNA: TGTGCCAGCACCCGCCGGGACATCGGCTTAGAGACCCAGTACTTC. As protein: CASTRRDIGLETQYF. The genes are TRBV3-1 (or the pseudogene TRBV3-2) and TRBJ2-5, with D maybe TRBD1 (6 bases). The CDR3 length is 15 residues. Trimming pared 7 bases from V and 4 bases from J, leaving 19 bases between. Per germline, CDR1 LGHDT and CDR2 YNNKEL (reference sequence).